The source of this T cell receptor beta chain is a study of blood T cell repertoires in COVID-19. Study-wide background: Acute-phase and convalescent COVID-19 samples originated in the United States, Italy and Spain.

The protocol was immunoSEQ multiplex PCR, while the TCRdb copy is restricted to in-frame clones and leaves out a portion. The table records about 26,000 clones, nearly 90% of them present only once. The V gene's germline CDR1 is SGHDT and CDR2 YYEEEE. The CDR3 is 18 residues long. The V gene end was trimmed by 3 bases and the J gene end by 0 bases; junction bases not matched to a gene: 11. The rearrangement joins TRBV5-6 to TRBJ2-7; 11 positions agree with TRBD1. Sequencing was performed on peripheral blood. The clonotype originates from a woman aged 60-75 years with active COVID-19. The CDR3 is CASSSQFWTGGLSYEQYF. Written as DNA, the CDR3 is TGTGCCAGCAGCTCACAATTCTGGACAGGGGGCCTCTCCTACGAGCAGTACTTC. Full variable domain (rest looked up from reference TRBV5-6 and TRBJ2-7): DAGVTQSPTHLIKTRGQQVTLRCSPKSGHDTVSWYQQALGQGPQFIFQYYEEEERQRGNFPDRFSGHQFPNYSSELNVNALLLGDSALYLCASSSQFWTGGLSYEQYFGPGTRLTVT.